The rows below give T cell receptor beta chains drawn from one sample of a study of T cell responses to AZD1222 COVID-19 vaccine. TCRdb's table, derived via immunoSEQ multiplex PCR, lists solely in-frame clones and lacks some. The data contain fewer than 100,000 clones, around 91% of them seen just once; the ten biggest clones take up 8.4%. The sequencing here drew on peripheral blood, taken on day 0 of AZD1222 vaccination. Every receptor here comes from an adult in good health. Each CDR3 is given with its conserved first and last residue. D genes are given only for firm matches. The size of a clone is reported for some rows only, either as once, few or many, or as a class for expanded clones.

clone_size j_call v_call cdr3_length d_call cdr3_aa cdr3_nt
few TRBJ2-7 TRBV7-9 14 . CASSLTRGIHEQYF TGTGCCAGCAGCTTAACCCGGGGGATCCACGAGCAGTACTTC
. TRBJ2-1 TRBV10-3 13 . CAISVGDYNEQFF TGTGCCATCAGTGTGGGGGACTACAATGAGCAGTTCTTC
. TRBJ2-3 TRBV7-2 14 TRBD2 CASSSGTTTDTQYF TGTGCCAGCAGCTCCGGGACTACCACAGATACGCAGTATTTT
. TRBJ2-3 TRBV11-3 15 TRBD1 CASSFGTAETDTQYF TGTGCCAGCAGCTTCGGGACAGCCGAAACAGATACGCAGTATTTT
. TRBJ1-2 TRBV27 16 . CASSLGQTGLNYGYTF TGTGCCAGCAGTCTAGGACAGACCGGGCTTAACTATGGCTACACCTTC
. TRBJ2-7 TRBV20-1 13 . CSASTTGGNEQYF TGCAGTGCTAGTACGACAGGTGGAAACGAGCAGTACTTC
once TRBJ1-3 TRBV6-5 14 TRBD1 CATREGAGGNTIYF TGTGCCACGAGGGAGGGGGCAGGGGGAAACACCATATATTTT
. TRBJ1-5 TRBV7-8 17 . CASSRELGPYSNQPQHF TGTGCCAGCAGCCGTGAGTTGGGCCCTTATAGCAATCAGCCCCAGCATTTT
. TRBJ1-2 TRBV9 16 TRBD1 CASSRGDDRGAYGYTF TGTGCCAGCAGCAGGGGGGACGACAGGGGCGCCTATGGCTACACCTTC
once TRBJ1-1 TRBV9 14 TRBD1 CASSGTGRYTEAFF TGTGCCAGCAGCGGGACAGGGCGTTACACTGAAGCTTTCTTT
. TRBJ1-2 TRBV6-1 15 TRBD1 CASSDAGTGFPGYTF TGTGCCAGCAGTGACGCCGGGACAGGGTTTCCAGGCTACACCTTC
. TRBJ2-3 TRBV9 15 . CASSPVGRDTDTQYF TGTGCCAGCAGCCCCGTAGGGCGGGACACAGATACGCAGTATTTT
. TRBJ2-5 TRBV14 14 . CASKADGLQETQYF TGTGCCAGCAAGGCGGACGGTCTTCAAGAGACCCAGTACTTC
. TRBJ1-1 TRBV2 14 . CASSDVGKGVEAFF TGTGCCAGCAGTGATGTAGGGAAGGGTGTTGAAGCTTTCTTT
. TRBJ1-5 TRBV3-1/TRBV3-2 14 . CASSQAEDNQPQHF TGTGCCAGCAGCCAAGCGGAGGACAATCAGCCCCAGCATTTT
. TRBJ2-1 TRBV5-8 18 TRBD1 CASSLENRGRGSYNEQFF TGTGCCAGCAGCTTGGAAAACAGGGGAAGGGGCTCCTACAATGAGCAGTTCTTC
. TRBJ2-7 TRBV2 12 . CASSVSVYEQYF TGTGCCAGCAGTGTTTCAGTCTACGAGCAGTACTTC
once TRBJ1-2 TRBV4-1 14 . CASSQDRGGNGYTF TGCGCCAGCAGCCAAGATCGGGGGGGAAATGGCTACACCTTC
. TRBJ1-1 TRBV6-5 14 TRBD1 CASSYSTGGTEAFF TGTGCCAGCAGTTACTCGACAGGGGGCACTGAAGCTTTCTTT
. TRBJ1-2 TRBV9 13 . CASSGLGGSGYTF TGTGCCAGCAGCGGACTCGGGGGGTCTGGCTACACCTTC